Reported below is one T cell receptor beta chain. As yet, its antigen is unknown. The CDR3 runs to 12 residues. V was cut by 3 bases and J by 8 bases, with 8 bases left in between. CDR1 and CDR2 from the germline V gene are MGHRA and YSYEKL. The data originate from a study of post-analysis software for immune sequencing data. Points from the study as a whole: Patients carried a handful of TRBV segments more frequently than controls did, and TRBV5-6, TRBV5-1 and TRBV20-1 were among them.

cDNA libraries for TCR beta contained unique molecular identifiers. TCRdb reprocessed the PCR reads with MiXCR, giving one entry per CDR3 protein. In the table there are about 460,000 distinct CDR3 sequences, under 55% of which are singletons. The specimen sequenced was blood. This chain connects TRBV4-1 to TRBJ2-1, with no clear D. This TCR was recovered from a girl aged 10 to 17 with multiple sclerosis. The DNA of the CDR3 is TGCGCCAGCAGCCAGCTTTCTGATGAGCAGTTCTTC. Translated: CASSQLSDEQFF.